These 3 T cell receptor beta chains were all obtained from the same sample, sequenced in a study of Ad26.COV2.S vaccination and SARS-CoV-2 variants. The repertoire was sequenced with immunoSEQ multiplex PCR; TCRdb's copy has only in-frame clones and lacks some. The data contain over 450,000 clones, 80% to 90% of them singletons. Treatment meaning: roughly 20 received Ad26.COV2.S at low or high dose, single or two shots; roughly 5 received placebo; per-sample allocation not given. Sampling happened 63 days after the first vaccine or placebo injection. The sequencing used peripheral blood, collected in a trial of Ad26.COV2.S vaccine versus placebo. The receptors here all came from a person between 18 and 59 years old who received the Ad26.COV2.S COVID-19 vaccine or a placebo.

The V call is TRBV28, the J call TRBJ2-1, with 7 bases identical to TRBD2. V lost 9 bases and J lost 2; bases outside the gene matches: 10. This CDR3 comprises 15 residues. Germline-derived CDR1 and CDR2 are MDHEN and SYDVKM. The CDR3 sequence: CASGRTSVAYNEQFF. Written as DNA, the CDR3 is TGTGCCAGTGGGAGAACTAGCGTCGCCTACAATGAGCAGTTCTTC.

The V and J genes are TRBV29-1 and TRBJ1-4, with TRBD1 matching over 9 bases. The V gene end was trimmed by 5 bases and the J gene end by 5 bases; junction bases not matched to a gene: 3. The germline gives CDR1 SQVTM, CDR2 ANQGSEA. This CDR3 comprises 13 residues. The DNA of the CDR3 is TGCAGCGTTCTCGGACAGGGGAATGAAAAACTGTTTTTT. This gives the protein CSVLGQGNEKLFF. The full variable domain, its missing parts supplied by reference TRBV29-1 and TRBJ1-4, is SAVISQKPSRDICQRGTSLTIQCQVDSQVTMMFWYRQQPGQSLTLIATANQGSEATYESGFVIDKFPISRPNLTFSTLTVSNMSPEDSSIYLCSVLGQGNEKLFFGSGTQLSVL.

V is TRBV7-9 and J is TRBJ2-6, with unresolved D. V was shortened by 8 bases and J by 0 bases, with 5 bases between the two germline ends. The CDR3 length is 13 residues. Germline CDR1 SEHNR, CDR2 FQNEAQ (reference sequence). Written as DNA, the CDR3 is TGTGCCAGCGTGGACTCTGGGGCCAACGTCCTGACTTTC. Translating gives CASVDSGANVLTF.